The rows below give T cell receptor beta chains drawn from one sample of a study of blood T cell repertoires in COVID-19. Produced via immunoSEQ multiplex PCR; TCRdb's table is partial and in-frame only. The sample comprises under 200,000 clones, more than 85% of which are singletons, and roughly 0.95% rests with the top ten. The specimen was peripheral blood. Receptors originate from a young man with acute or convalescent COVID-19. Each CDR3 is given with its conserved first and last residue. A D gene is named only where the DNA matches it firmly. The listing skips clone size in some rows; elsewhere it reads once, few, many or a size class.

v_gene: TRBV19; d_gene: TRBD1; abundance: few; j_gene: TRBJ1-2; CDR3nt: TGTGCCAGTAGTATTACAGGGGCTAATAACTATGGCTACACCTTC; CDR3aa: CASSITGANNYGYTF
v_gene: TRBV7-9; d_gene: TRBD1; abundance: .; j_gene: TRBJ1-2; CDR3nt: TGTGCCAGCAGCTTACAGGGGGTAGTTGGCTACACCTTC; CDR3aa: CASSLQGVVGYTF
v_gene: TRBV28; d_gene: .; abundance: .; j_gene: TRBJ2-2; CDR3nt: TGTGCCAGCAGAACCCGGGTGACGACCGGGGAGCTGTTTTTT; CDR3aa: CASRTRVTTGELFF
v_gene: TRBV6-4; d_gene: TRBD1; abundance: .; j_gene: TRBJ2-1; CDR3nt: TGTGCCAGCAGTGGCACAGGGGGCGCTTACTCTGAGCAGTTCTTC; CDR3aa: CASSGTGGAYSEQFF
v_gene: TRBV28; d_gene: .; abundance: .; j_gene: TRBJ1-3; CDR3nt: TGTGCCAGCAGTATACAGGGCTCTGGAAACACCATATATTTT; CDR3aa: CASSIQGSGNTIYF
v_gene: TRBV5-1; d_gene: .; abundance: .; j_gene: TRBJ2-2; CDR3nt: TGCGCCAGCAGCTTGTATCAGGCGAACACCGGGGAGCTGTTTTTT; CDR3aa: CASSLYQANTGELFF
v_gene: TRBV27; d_gene: TRBD1; abundance: .; j_gene: TRBJ1-6; CDR3nt: TGTGCCAGCAGTTTATTGGGAGGTCGGGACAGGGTTTCACCCCTCCACTTT; CDR3aa: CASSLLGGRDRVSPLHF
v_gene: TRBV29-1; d_gene: TRBD1; abundance: .; j_gene: TRBJ2-7; CDR3nt: TGCAGCGTTGAAAGACAGGGGGCGCCCGAGCAGTACTTC; CDR3aa: CSVERQGAPEQYF
v_gene: TRBV5-1; d_gene: .; abundance: .; j_gene: TRBJ1-3; CDR3nt: TGCGCCAGCAGCTTAGGGGGCTCTGGAAACACCATATATTTT; CDR3aa: CASSLGGSGNTIYF
v_gene: TRBV4-1; d_gene: .; abundance: .; j_gene: TRBJ2-5; CDR3nt: TGCGCCAGCAGCCAACAGGCAGGGGTTGTGGAGGAGACCCAGTACTTC; CDR3aa: CASSQQAGVVEETQYF
v_gene: TRBV25-1; d_gene: TRBD1; abundance: .; j_gene: TRBJ1-6; CDR3nt: TGTGCCAGCAGTGAATTCCGGACAGGGGATTCACCCCTCCACTTT; CDR3aa: CASSEFRTGDSPLHF
v_gene: TRBV3-1/TRBV3-2; d_gene: .; abundance: .; j_gene: TRBJ2-5; CDR3nt: TGTGCCAGCAGCCAAGTCGGGTGGGGGGGCCGTCAGGAGACCCAGTACTTC; CDR3aa: CASSQVGWGGRQETQYF
v_gene: TRBV6-6; d_gene: .; abundance: .; j_gene: TRBJ1-1; CDR3nt: TGTGCCAGCAGAAAACTCCGGGACTTCACGAACACTGAAGCTTTCTTT; CDR3aa: CASRKLRDFTNTEAFF
v_gene: TRBV28; d_gene: TRBD1; abundance: .; j_gene: TRBJ1-6; CDR3nt: TGTGCCAGCAGTCTCCCCGGACAGGGGCCGTCACCCCTCCACTTT; CDR3aa: CASSLPGQGPSPLHF
v_gene: TRBV3-1/TRBV3-2; d_gene: .; abundance: .; j_gene: TRBJ2-1; CDR3nt: TGTGCCAGCAGCCACTCTAACAATGAGCAGTTCTTC; CDR3aa: CASSHSNNEQFF
v_gene: TRBV6-6; d_gene: .; abundance: .; j_gene: TRBJ1-3; CDR3nt: TGTGCCACTACGGACGGGGACTCTGGAAACACCATATATTTT; CDR3aa: CATTDGDSGNTIYF
v_gene: TRBV14; d_gene: .; abundance: .; j_gene: TRBJ1-1; CDR3nt: TGTGCCAGCAGCCAGTGGCAGGGGAACACTGAAGCTTTCTTT; CDR3aa: CASSQWQGNTEAFF
v_gene: TRBV5-1; d_gene: .; abundance: .; j_gene: TRBJ2-5; CDR3nt: TGCGCCAGCAGCTCCCGGGAGACTAGTGGGTCCGAGACCCAGTACTTC; CDR3aa: CASSSRETSGSETQYF
v_gene: TRBV4-2; d_gene: TRBD1; abundance: .; j_gene: TRBJ2-7; CDR3nt: TGTGCCAGCAGCCAAGATCAGGGACAGACCTACGAGCAGTACTTC; CDR3aa: CASSQDQGQTYEQYF
v_gene: TRBV12-5; d_gene: .; abundance: .; j_gene: TRBJ2-2; CDR3nt: TGTGCTAGTGGTTTGGTACTTGCTGACACCGGGGAGCTGTTTTTT; CDR3aa: CASGLVLADTGELFF
v_gene: TRBV10-2; d_gene: TRBD1; abundance: once; j_gene: TRBJ1-2; CDR3nt: TGCGCCAGCAGTGATCCAGGGGGTAAGGCTGGCTACACCTTC; CDR3aa: CASSDPGGKAGYTF
v_gene: TRBV28; d_gene: .; abundance: .; j_gene: TRBJ1-2; CDR3nt: TGTGCCAGCAGTTTATCCCGGGGGGTGGGGACCTATGGCTACACCTTC; CDR3aa: CASSLSRGVGTYGYTF
v_gene: TRBV3-1/TRBV3-2; d_gene: TRBD1; abundance: .; j_gene: TRBJ1-1; CDR3nt: TGTGCCAGCAGCCCACAGGGGGTGGGGACTGAAGCTTTCTTT; CDR3aa: CASSPQGVGTEAFF
v_gene: TRBV27; d_gene: TRBD1; abundance: .; j_gene: TRBJ1-1; CDR3nt: TGTGCCAGCAGTTTTTTCCCAGGGGGTGCTGAAGCTTTCTTT; CDR3aa: CASSFFPGGAEAFF
v_gene: TRBV7-2; d_gene: TRBD2; abundance: .; j_gene: TRBJ2-5; CDR3nt: TGTGCCAGCAGCGCAACTAGCGGGCTTCGAGAGACCCAGTACTTC; CDR3aa: CASSATSGLRETQYF
v_gene: TRBV18; d_gene: .; abundance: once; j_gene: TRBJ2-7; CDR3nt: TGTGCCAGCTCACCACAGGGGGACGAGCAGTACTTC; CDR3aa: CASSPQGDEQYF
v_gene: TRBV12-5; d_gene: TRBD1; abundance: .; j_gene: TRBJ1-2; CDR3nt: TGTGCTAGTGGCAGGGGACAGGGCCCTCCCGGGTATGGCTACACCTTC; CDR3aa: CASGRGQGPPGYGYTF
v_gene: TRBV6-5; d_gene: TRBD2; abundance: few; j_gene: TRBJ2-2; CDR3nt: TGTGCCAGCAGGCGACCTAGCGGGGGAAGCGGGGAGCTGTTTTTT; CDR3aa: CASRRPSGGSGELFF
v_gene: TRBV5-4; d_gene: TRBD1; abundance: .; j_gene: TRBJ1-6; CDR3nt: TGTGCCAGCAGCTTGTTTAGGGGGCGCTTAGATAATTCACCCCTCCACTTT; CDR3aa: CASSLFRGRLDNSPLHF
v_gene: TRBV5-6; d_gene: .; abundance: once; j_gene: TRBJ1-2; CDR3nt: TGTGCCAGCAGCCTACAGGGCCTCTATGGCTACACCTTC; CDR3aa: CASSLQGLYGYTF
v_gene: TRBV18; d_gene: .; abundance: .; j_gene: TRBJ1-1; CDR3nt: TGTGCCAGCCGGGCAAAACAGGGGAACACTGAAGCTTTCTTT; CDR3aa: CASRAKQGNTEAFF
v_gene: TRBV9; d_gene: .; abundance: once; j_gene: TRBJ2-1; CDR3nt: TGTGCCAGCAGCGCCCGGGACACCAAGTCCTACAATGAGCAGTTCTTC; CDR3aa: CASSARDTKSYNEQFF
v_gene: TRBV2; d_gene: .; abundance: once; j_gene: TRBJ1-6; CDR3nt: TGTGCCAGCAGTTTAGGACAGTCTGAACTCCACTTT; CDR3aa: CASSLGQSELHF
v_gene: TRBV21-1; d_gene: .; abundance: .; j_gene: TRBJ1-6; CDR3nt: TGTGCCAGCATCCGAAGCCGAGGTAATTATAATTCACCCCTCCACTTT; CDR3aa: CASIRSRGNYNSPLHF
v_gene: TRBV7-9; d_gene: TRBD1; abundance: once; j_gene: TRBJ1-2; CDR3nt: TGTGCCAGCAGCGAAAACAGGGGGGTAGATGGCTACACCTTC; CDR3aa: CASSENRGVDGYTF
v_gene: TRBV7-6; d_gene: TRBD2; abundance: .; j_gene: TRBJ2-1; CDR3nt: TGTGCCAGCGGACCGATAGCGGGGGGGCTCTACAATGAGCAGTTCTTC; CDR3aa: CASGPIAGGLYNEQFF
v_gene: TRBV25-1; d_gene: .; abundance: .; j_gene: TRBJ2-5; CDR3nt: TGTGCCAGCAGTGAATCCGGGACACAAGAGACCCAGTACTTC; CDR3aa: CASSESGTQETQYF
v_gene: TRBV5-1; d_gene: TRBD1; abundance: .; j_gene: TRBJ1-5; CDR3nt: TGCGCCAGCAGCATGGGACAGGGGTTATCTCAGCCCCAGCATTTT; CDR3aa: CASSMGQGLSQPQHF
v_gene: TRBV30; d_gene: TRBD2; abundance: .; j_gene: TRBJ2-5; CDR3nt: TGTGCCTGGAGTGTGAGCGGGGGGGCCAAGACCCAGTACTTC; CDR3aa: CAWSVSGGAKTQYF
v_gene: TRBV6-5; d_gene: TRBD1; abundance: .; j_gene: TRBJ1-5; CDR3nt: TGTGCCAGCAGCCGAGGAACAGGGGCGAGTCAGCCCCAGCATTTT; CDR3aa: CASSRGTGASQPQHF
v_gene: TRBV6-5; d_gene: TRBD1; abundance: .; j_gene: TRBJ1-6; CDR3nt: TGTGCCAGCAGACAACAGGGGGATAATAATTCACCCCTCCACTTT; CDR3aa: CASRQQGDNNSPLHF
v_gene: TRBV9; d_gene: .; abundance: .; j_gene: TRBJ1-2; CDR3nt: TGTGCCAGCAGCGAGGGGGTAGGAAACTATGGCTACACCTTC; CDR3aa: CASSEGVGNYGYTF
v_gene: TRBV9; d_gene: TRBD1; abundance: few; j_gene: TRBJ2-1; CDR3nt: TGTGCCAGCAGCCTTCAACAGGGGCGCTCCTACAATGAGCAGTTCTTC; CDR3aa: CASSLQQGRSYNEQFF